This TCR beta chain comes out of a study of CXCR3-negative and CXCR3-positive naive CD8 T cells (dated by TCRdb to about 2019). The study in broad terms: In total, roughly 140 million TRB reads were obtained, which works out to roughly 1.5 +/- 0.3 million reads per library. Diversity and physicochemical repertoire analyses covered about a dozen donors pooled from two independent experiments. TRBV-TRBJ cluster analysis included naive subsets from a handful of donors and memory cells from 3 donors.

Sequencing used a NextSeq 550. The Human TCR Profiling Kit (MiLaboratory) was used to make UMI-labeled 5' RACE TRB cDNA libraries. cDNA synthesis used the entire amount of extracted RNA, and PCR amplification then used the entire amount of cDNA produced. Libraries were prepared in parallel using an identical number of PCR cycles. The published analysis was carried out like this. With a requirement of at least two reads per UMI, MIGEC and MiXCR extracted about 52,000 +/- 9,100 unique UMI-labeled TRB cDNA molecules per library. Each library averaged about 37,000 +/- 9,700 functional in-frame TRB CDR3 nucleotide clonotypes without stop codons. After each sample was downsampled to 5000 UMI-labeled TRB molecules, VDJtools was used to calculate diversity metrics such as normalized Shannon-Wiener and Chao1. VDJtools was used to calculate clonotype-size-weighted physicochemical properties of the central five CDR3 residues, namely interaction energy, strength, volume and Kidera factor 4. TCRdb reprocessed the public reads and reports one entry per CDR3 protein sequence, without DNA. TCRdb, rather than the study authors, made the V and J calls. The sample table gives 150,000 to 180,000 distinct CDR3 sequences. Around 0.5% of the sample lies in the top ten.

Results the study describes overall, beyond this receptor: Compared with CXCR3-negative naive cells, CXCR3-positive naive cells had TRB CDR3s with higher hydrophobicity (lower Kidera factor 4), lower energy, and higher strength and volume indices. Freshly isolated PBMCs were used for most assays because CXCR3 expression partially decreased after cryopreservation. Similar TRBV-TRBJ usage was shown by naive CXCR3-negative and CXCR3-positive cells from the same donor, whereas distinct patterns were shown by memory cells. Surface CD5, linked to self-reactivity in mice, was comparable between naive subsets; TCR interaction strength was therefore also inferred from TRB CDR3 physicochemical properties. Both naive subsets had comparably high repertoire diversity, while memory CD8+ T cells had much lower repertoire diversity.

Concerning this clonotype itself: Its antigen has not been determined.

Its CDR3 holds 15 amino acids, cysteine through phenylalanine. The DNA is unrecorded. Per the germline V gene, MGHRA is the CDR1 and YSYEKL is the CDR2. For each CD8+ T cell subset, flow sorting was done in triplicate, and under 350,000 cells per subset went directly into RLT lysis buffer. Naive CD8+ T cells were defined stringently as CD45RO-CCR7+CD27+CD95- to exclude memory contaminants. Using standard density gradient centrifugation, peripheral blood mononuclear cells were isolated from buffy coats. Naive CXCR3-negative and CXCR3-positive CD8+ T cells were flow-sorted using a FACSAria III. Total RNA was extracted from sorted cells with an RNeasy Mini Kit.

The chain employs TRBV4-1 and TRBJ2-5; TCRdb picks TRBD1, but there is no DNA to check that call. Sample: naive CXCR3+ CD8+ T cells from blood. The sample's cell subset or site label, in plain terms: CD45RO-CCR7+CD27+CD95- naive CD8+ T cells expressing CXCR3 (TNR3+). The clonotype was recovered from a human donor in good health. Some clones in this sample may be carry-over from other donors' samples. The CDR3 amino acid sequence is: CASSQIQGAEETQYF.